The clone carrying this TCR beta chain has a count of ten or more. Its specificity is unknown. The germline V gene has CDR1 SGHVS and CDR2 FNYEAQ. The CDR3 is 14 residues long. V lost 1 base, J lost 6 bases, and 4 bases stayed unmatched. Enrolled ophthalmopathy patients presented with a Clinical Activity Score of at least 3, a NOSPECS grade of at least 4, and disease duration under 3 months. The source of the sample is a study of T cells in Graves' hyperthyroidism and ophthalmopathy. Study at large: Blood from the periphery was taken at initial diagnosis, before any treatment.

Study-wide results and limits: Most clonotypes expanded in the thyroid (above 0.001) were also present in blood.

Researchers amplified the TCR beta CDR3 regions from RNA transcripts. The TCR CDR3 first-round RT-PCR relied on the HTBI primer set. TCRdb processed the multiplex PCR reads anew with MiXCR; each CDR3 protein has one entry. The sample contains roughly 400,000 distinct CDR3 sequences, 11% to 15% of which appear only once. The clonotype was recovered from a man aged 50-60 years with Graves' ophthalmopathy. The gene calls are TRBV7-6 and TRBJ2-3; 7 bases agree with TRBD2. The sample was blood. CDR3 DNA: TGTGCCAGCAGCTTAGGGACCGGGAGGGATACGCAGTATTTT. Its translation: CASSLGTGRDTQYF. The full variable domain, completed using reference TRBV7-6 and TRBJ2-3, is GAGVSQSPRYKVTKRGQDVALRCDPISGHVSLYWYRQALGQGPEFLTYFNYEAQQDKSGLPNDRFSAERPEGSISTLTIQRTEQRDSAMYRCASSLGTGRDTQYFGPGTRLTVL.